Below are 12 T cell receptor beta chains sequenced from a single sample in a study of T cell changes during pregnancy in multiple sclerosis. Some clones are missing from TCRdb's copy, which holds only in-frame ones; the method was immunoSEQ multiplex PCR. Counted here are about 110,000 clones, about 90% occurring once; the ten biggest clones make up around 1.6%. The sample consisted of peripheral blood, taken before pregnancy. These receptors came from a female donor with multiple sclerosis, enrolled in a pregnancy study.

The CDR3 sequence: CASSRSGTSSYEQYF. The CDR3 bases are TGTGCCAGCAGTAGATCCGGGACTAGCTCGTACGAGCAGTACTTC. This chain connects TRBV6-5 to TRBJ2-7, with 9 bases identical to TRBD2. From germline, CDR1 is MNHEY and CDR2 SVGAGI. The CDR3 has 15 residues. The V segment lost 5 bases and the J segment 4 bases; nucleotides outside the gene matches: 9.

This clone was found once. The gene calls are TRBV4-3 and TRBJ1-2, with 8 positions matching TRBD1. After removal of 2 bases from V and 4 bases from J, the junction contained 6 bases not matched to a gene. This CDR3 spans 15 amino acids. The germline CDR1 and CDR2 sequences are LGHNA and YSLEER. The CDR3 protein is CASSQYRGNLYGYTF. The CDR3 DNA follows: TGCGCCAGCAGCCAATACAGGGGGAATCTCTATGGCTACACCTTC.

This clone has only one observation. The J gene is TRBJ1-2, the V gene TRBV5-6, with unresolved D. From germline, CDR1 is SGHDT and CDR2 YYEEEE. Trimming left V 2 bases short and J 2 bases short, with 10 bases between. The CDR3 has 14 amino acids. Written as DNA, the CDR3 is TGTGCCAGCAGCTTCTGGGAGGCGAACTATGGCTACACCTTC. Residues: CASSFWEANYGYTF.

The V gene is TRBV6-4, the J gene TRBJ1-1; 7 bases are a match to TRBD1. Unmatched junction bases numbered 2, after V lost 3 bases and J lost 1 base. This CDR3 is 14 amino acids long. CDR1 MRHNA and CDR2 SNTAGT come from the germline V gene. The CDR3 loop is CASSDGTENTEAFF. The DNA of the CDR3 is TGTGCCAGCAGTGATGGGACAGAGAACACTGAAGCTTTCTTT.

The chain combines TRBV11-1 with TRBJ2-7, with 9 bases fitting TRBD2. Per germline, CDR1 SGHAT and CDR2 FQDESV (reference sequence). J gave up 1 base and V 5 bases, and 3 bases lay outside the gene matches. This CDR3 spans 14 amino acids. The CDR3 region has the DNA TGTGCCAGCAGCCATAGCGGGGGATCCTACGAGCAGTACTTC. Translation gives CASSHSGGSYEQYF.

The chain joins TRBV13 to TRBJ1-4, with 7 bases matching TRBD1. The trim removed 5 bases at V and 8 bases at J, leaving 8 bases unmatched. The CDR3 length is 14 residues. CDR1 is PRHDT and CDR2 is FYEKMQ in the germline V gene (reference sequence). This chain's CDR3 is CASSPPRDSEKLFF. The DNA for the CDR3 is TGTGCCAGCAGCCCGCCTCGGGACAGCGAAAAACTGTTTTTT.

The rearrangement links TRBV9 to TRBJ2-1; D unresolved. Germline V gene lookup returns CDR1 SGDLS and CDR2 YYNGEE. This CDR3 is built from 16 residues. V was trimmed by 4 bases and J by 5 bases, leaving 19 bases between them. CDR3 nucleotide sequence: TGTGCCAGCAGCCCGAGACTCCCCTCGAATAACAATGAGCAGTTCTTC. It is translated as CASSPRLPSNNNEQFF.

CDR3: CASSPLRGSSYNEQFF. CDR3 DNA sequence: TGTGCCAGCAGCCCTCTCCGGGGGAGCTCCTACAATGAGCAGTTCTTC. This rearrangement joins TRBV9 to TRBJ2-1; tentative D call: TRBD2 (6 bases). Looked up from germline, CDR1 is SGDLS and CDR2 is YYNGEE. The germline V and J ends were trimmed by 4 bases and 0 bases, with 14 bases remaining between them. The CDR3 runs to 16 residues.

This chain connects TRBV4-1 to TRBJ2-4, with 10 bases matching TRBD1. With V trimmed by 4 bases and J by 2 bases, 8 bases remained unmatched. Germline CDR1 is MGHRA and CDR2 is YSYEKL. This CDR3 contains 17 residues. CDR3 residues: CASSLDRGRETKNIQYF. The CDR3 nucleotides are TGCGCCAGCAGCCTAGACAGGGGGCGGGAAACCAAAAACATTCAGTACTTC.

V is TRBV30 and J is TRBJ1-5; 7 bases are shared with TRBD1. V gave up 4 bases and J gave up 7 bases; unmatched junction bases: 7. The CDR3 length is 13 residues. Per germline, CDR1 GTSNPN and CDR2 SVGIG (reference sequence). Here the CDR3 DNA reads TGTGCCTGGACCGACAGGGCGGGCCAGCCCCAGCATTTT. As protein: CAWTDRAGQPQHF.

The rearrangement uses TRBV11-3 and TRBJ1-2; 8 bases match TRBD1. The CDR3 contains 13 residues. V was clipped by 3 bases and J by 10 bases; unmatched bases: 7. The germline V gene has CDR1 SGHNT and CDR2 YENEEA. CDR3 residues: CASSFKRTGIYTF. CDR3 sequence (DNA): TGTGCCAGCAGCTTCAAAAGGACAGGGATCTACACCTTC.

This clone was detected only once. The CDR3: CASHRGSRETQYF. In DNA, the CDR3 is TGTGCCAGCCACAGGGGGTCCAGGGAGACCCAGTACTTC. This chain links TRBV18 with TRBJ2-5; 8 nucleotides match TRBD1. CDR3 length equals 13 residues. The V and J ends lost 8 bases and 5 bases, in that order; junction bases with no gene match: 7. Germline lookup yields CDR1 KGHSH and CDR2 LQKENI.